A selection of T cell receptor beta chains follows, all from one sample in a study of CD8 T cells in ankylosing spondylitis. MiXCR was run by TCRdb on the 5' RACE reads, yielding one entry per CDR3 protein. The sample has under 130,000 distinct CDR3 sequences, more than 20% seen once; the top ten hold roughly an eighth. The sequenced sample consisted of synovial fluid, either unsorted or a sorted T cell fraction (not recorded which). These receptors all stem from a male donor with ankylosing spondylitis. The CDR3 runs from the conserved cysteine through the conserved F or W. Each record gives: J gene, clone size, D gene, V gene, CDR3 protein, CDR3 DNA. A D gene is named only where the DNA matches it firmly. The listing skips clone size in some rows; elsewhere it reads once, few, many or a size class.

J: TRBJ2-1
size: NA
D: NA
V: TRBV7-9
CDR3: CASSPSQGFFNEQFF
DNA: TGTGCCAGCAGCCCCTCGCAGGGCTTTTTCAATGAGCAGTTCTTC

J: TRBJ2-1
size: NA
D: NA
V: TRBV2
CDR3: CASSGQFNEQFF
DNA: TGTGCCAGCAGTGGACAGTTCAATGAGCAGTTCTTC

J: TRBJ1-1
size: NA
D: NA
V: TRBV5-1
CDR3: CASSRQGLNTEAFF
DNA: TGCGCCAGCAGCCGACAAGGCCTGAACACTGAAGCTTTCTTT

J: TRBJ2-5
size: few
D: TRBD2
V: TRBV3-1
CDR3: CASSQEGLAGGETQYF
DNA: TGTGCCAGCAGCCAAGAGGGACTAGCGGGAGGCGAGACCCAGTACTTC

J: TRBJ1-2
size: many
D: TRBD1
V: TRBV7-9
CDR3: CASSSPGTGDAYGYTF
DNA: TGTGCCAGCAGCTCGCCCGGGACAGGGGACGCCTATGGCTACACCTTC

J: TRBJ1-4
size: few
D: NA
V: TRBV6-1
CDR3: CASTSPGVLGEKLFF
DNA: TGTGCCAGCACCTCCCCCGGGGTACTGGGTGAAAAACTGTTTTTT

J: TRBJ1-2
size: few
D: NA
V: TRBV27
CDR3: CASSLRGRGTYGYTF
DNA: TGTGCCAGCAGTTTAAGGGGTAGGGGAACGTATGGCTACACCTTC

J: TRBJ2-1
size: NA
D: NA
V: TRBV24-1
CDR3: CATSDLRTGPNEQFF
DNA: TGTGCCACCAGTGATTTGCGAACAGGCCCCAATGAGCAGTTCTTC

J: TRBJ2-1
size: many
D: TRBD2
V: TRBV7-9
CDR3: CASSPQLGRDNEQFF
DNA: TGTGCCAGCAGCCCTCAATTAGGGAGGGACAATGAGCAGTTCTTC

J: TRBJ2-1
size: NA
D: TRBD2
V: TRBV3-1
CDR3: CASSQGLAGGGNEQFF
DNA: TGTGCCAGCAGCCAAGGACTAGCGGGAGGGGGTAATGAGCAGTTCTTC

J: TRBJ2-1
size: many
D: TRBD2
V: TRBV5-1
CDR3: CASSYGLAAPSYNEQFF
DNA: TGCGCCAGCAGCTATGGACTAGCGGCTCCCTCCTACAATGAGCAGTTCTTC

J: TRBJ2-7
size: NA
D: NA
V: TRBV7-2
CDR3: CASSLAGHGGYEQYF
DNA: TGTGCCAGCAGCTTAGCCGGCCATGGGGGCTACGAGCAGTACTTC

J: TRBJ2-1
size: NA
D: TRBD2
V: TRBV7-9
CDR3: CASSHSSGYNEQFF
DNA: TGTGCCAGCAGCCATTCTAGCGGTTACAATGAGCAGTTCTTC

J: TRBJ2-1
size: many
D: TRBD2
V: TRBV24-1
CDR3: CATSDLQTSGRASDEQFF
DNA: TGTGCCACCAGTGATTTGCAAACTAGCGGGAGGGCCTCAGATGAGCAGTTCTTC

J: TRBJ2-5
size: NA
D: TRBD2
V: TRBV20-1
CDR3: CSARLSGTETQYF
DNA: TGCAGTGCTAGACTAAGCGGGACGGAGACCCAGTACTTC

J: TRBJ1-2
size: few
D: NA
V: TRBV7-2
CDR3: CATNNVGGSSNYGYTF
DNA: TGTGCCACTAATAACGTGGGGGGTTCATCGAACTATGGCTACACCTTC

J: TRBJ2-3
size: few
D: NA
V: TRBV12-3/TRBV12-4
CDR3: CASSFPLDREAAGLTDTQYF
DNA: TGTGCCAGCAGTTTCCCCCTGGACAGGGAGGCAGCGGGGCTCACAGATACGCAGTATTTT

J: TRBJ2-5
size: many
D: TRBD2
V: TRBV11-2
CDR3: CASSSPLTSGKRAETQYF
DNA: TGTGCCAGCAGCTCACCACTGACTAGCGGGAAAAGGGCAGAGACCCAGTACTTC

J: TRBJ2-3
size: few
D: NA
V: TRBV7-2
CDR3: CASSLAINGIRFGTQYF
DNA: TGTGCCAGCAGCTTAGCGATCAACGGGATTAGATTTGGTACGCAGTATTTT

J: TRBJ2-5
size: many
D: TRBD1
V: TRBV15
CDR3: CATSTRTGEETQYF
DNA: TGTGCCACCAGCACACGGACAGGGGAAGAGACCCAGTACTTC

J: TRBJ1-5
size: few
D: NA
V: TRBV6-1
CDR3: CASTKAVPGQPQHF
DNA: TGTGCCAGCACCAAGGCAGTTCCGGGGCAGCCCCAGCATTTT

J: TRBJ1-6
size: few
D: TRBD1
V: TRBV4-2
CDR3: CASSDRGDSPLHF
DNA: TGTGCCAGCAGCGACAGGGGTGATTCACCCCTCCACTTT

J: TRBJ1-2
size: few
D: NA
V: TRBV20-1
CDR3: CSASRDTDYGYTF
DNA: TGCAGTGCTAGCCGGGACACCGACTATGGCTACACCTTC

J: TRBJ2-1
size: NA
D: NA
V: TRBV6-1
CDR3: CASRGAGINEQFF
DNA: TGTGCCAGCCGCGGGGCAGGGATCAATGAGCAGTTCTTC

J: TRBJ2-1
size: few
D: TRBD2
V: TRBV2
CDR3: CASSSGRGNEQFF
DNA: TGTGCCAGCAGTAGCGGGAGGGGTAATGAGCAGTTCTTC

J: TRBJ2-5
size: NA
D: TRBD2
V: TRBV7-2
CDR3: CASSLLAEETQYF
DNA: TGTGCCAGCAGCTTACTAGCGGAAGAGACCCAGTACTTC

J: TRBJ2-1
size: few
D: NA
V: TRBV7-2
CDR3: CASSLRVDYNEQFF
DNA: TGTGCCAGCAGCTTAAGGGTTGACTACAATGAGCAGTTCTTC

J: TRBJ1-1
size: NA
D: NA
V: TRBV25-1
CDR3: CASSDRPNTEAFF
DNA: TGTGCCAGCAGTGACCGTCCGAACACTGAAGCTTTCTTT

J: TRBJ2-7
size: NA
D: NA
V: TRBV20-1
CDR3: CSSARGSYEQYF
DNA: TGCAGTTCCGCCCGGGGGTCCTACGAGCAGTACTTC

J: TRBJ2-3
size: many
D: TRBD2
V: TRBV29-1
CDR3: CSVPPGLSTDTQYF
DNA: TGCAGCGTCCCTCCGGGACTAAGCACAGATACGCAGTATTTT

J: TRBJ2-4
size: few
D: NA
V: TRBV4-1
CDR3: CASSQVIMAVEYF
DNA: TGCGCCAGCAGCCAGGTCATTATGGCGGTGGAGTACTTC

J: TRBJ2-1
size: many
D: TRBD2
V: TRBV15
CDR3: CATSRDSGRAIFF
DNA: TGTGCCACCAGCAGGGATAGCGGGAGGGCCATATTCTTC

J: TRBJ2-7
size: NA
D: TRBD1
V: TRBV27
CDR3: CASSHRGQSYEQYF
DNA: TGTGCCAGCAGTCACAGGGGGCAGTCCTACGAGCAGTACTTC

J: TRBJ2-1
size: few
D: TRBD2
V: TRBV29-1
CDR3: CSVEPSGRAVRDEQFF
DNA: TGCAGCGTTGAACCTAGCGGGAGGGCCGTCAGGGATGAGCAGTTCTTC

J: TRBJ2-1
size: NA
D: TRBD2
V: TRBV7-2
CDR3: CASSPGGLVEDEQFF
DNA: TGTGCCAGCAGCCCCGGGGGACTAGTTGAGGATGAGCAGTTCTTC

J: TRBJ1-2
size: few
D: NA
V: TRBV5-1
CDR3: CASSLAGPSRGYTF
DNA: TGCGCCAGCAGCTTGGCGGGGCCCTCGAGGGGCTACACCTTC

J: TRBJ2-1
size: NA
D: NA
V: TRBV10-2
CDR3: CASGRELFF
DNA: TGCGCCAGCGGCAGGGAGCTGTTCTTC

J: TRBJ2-3
size: NA
D: NA
V: TRBV7-6
CDR3: CASSSFNTQYF
DNA: TGTGCCAGCAGCTCTTTTAATACGCAGTATTTT

J: TRBJ2-1
size: many
D: NA
V: TRBV5-1
CDR3: CASSSDVSSYNEQFF
DNA: TGCGCCAGCAGCTCGGACGTCAGCTCCTACAATGAGCAGTTCTTC

J: TRBJ1-1
size: NA
D: TRBD1
V: TRBV12-3/TRBV12-4
CDR3: CASSRLGTGQGRNSEAFF
DNA: TGTGCCAGCAGTCGCTTAGGAACCGGACAGGGTAGAAACTCTGAAGCTTTCTTT

J: TRBJ2-2
size: NA
D: TRBD2
V: TRBV29-1
CDR3: CSVDGAGGTSGELFF
DNA: TGCAGCGTTGACGGAGCGGGAGGAACTTCCGGGGAGCTGTTTTTT

J: TRBJ2-7
size: few
D: TRBD2
V: TRBV4-2
CDR3: CASSPRGTSGSGSSYEQYF
DNA: TGTGCCAGCAGCCCGAGGGGGACTAGCGGGAGTGGAAGCTCCTACGAGCAGTACTTC

J: TRBJ1-1
size: many
D: NA
V: TRBV20-1
CDR3: CSARVPEGTEAFF
DNA: TGCAGTGCTAGAGTCCCGGAGGGAACTGAAGCTTTCTTT

J: TRBJ2-5
size: NA
D: TRBD2
V: TRBV6-1
CDR3: CASTREGAETQYF
DNA: TGTGCCAGTACTCGGGAGGGTGCAGAGACCCAGTACTTC

J: TRBJ2-1
size: few
D: NA
V: TRBV7-9
CDR3: CASSLGKGARHNEQFF
DNA: TGTGCCAGCAGCCTGGGGAAAGGGGCCAGACACAATGAGCAGTTCTTC

J: TRBJ2-1
size: NA
D: TRBD1
V: TRBV20-1
CDR3: CSARYRGLYNEQFF
DNA: TGCAGTGCTAGGTACAGGGGGCTATACAATGAGCAGTTCTTC

J: TRBJ2-7
size: NA
D: NA
V: TRBV12-3/TRBV12-4
CDR3: CASSLDSGPYEQYF
DNA: TGTGCCAGCAGTTTAGATAGCGGCCCCTACGAGCAGTACTTC

J: TRBJ2-3
size: few
D: NA
V: TRBV5-1
CDR3: CASSLMQGQDTQYF
DNA: TGCGCCAGCAGCTTGATGCAGGGCCAGGATACGCAGTATTTT

J: TRBJ2-5
size: NA
D: NA
V: TRBV4-1
CDR3: CASSQWRGQETQYF
DNA: TGCGCCAGCAGCCAATGGAGGGGGCAGGAGACCCAGTACTTC

J: TRBJ2-3
size: NA
D: NA
V: TRBV24-1
CDR3: CATSVGFGTDTQYF
DNA: TGTGCCACCAGTGTTGGCTTCGGAACAGATACGCAGTATTTT

J: TRBJ2-7
size: NA
D: NA
V: TRBV9
CDR3: CASGVGAEQYF
DNA: TGTGCCAGCGGCGTTGGGGCCGAGCAGTACTTC

J: TRBJ1-4
size: NA
D: TRBD1
V: TRBV5-1
CDR3: CASSPGQGNEKLFF
DNA: TGCGCCAGCAGCCCGGGACAGGGAAATGAAAAACTGTTTTTT